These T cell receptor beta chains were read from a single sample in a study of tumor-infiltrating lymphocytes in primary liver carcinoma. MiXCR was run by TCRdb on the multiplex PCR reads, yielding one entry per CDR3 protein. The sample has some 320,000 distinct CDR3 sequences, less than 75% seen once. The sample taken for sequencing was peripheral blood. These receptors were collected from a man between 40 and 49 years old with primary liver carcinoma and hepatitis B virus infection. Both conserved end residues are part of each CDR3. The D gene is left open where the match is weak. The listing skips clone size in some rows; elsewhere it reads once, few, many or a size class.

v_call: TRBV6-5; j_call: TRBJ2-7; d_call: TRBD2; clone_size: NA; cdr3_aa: CASSYSGRAYDQYF; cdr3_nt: TGTGCCAGCAGTTACAGCGGGAGAGCCTACGATCAGTACTTC
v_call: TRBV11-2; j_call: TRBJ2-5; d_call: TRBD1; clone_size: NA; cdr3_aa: CTSNLSRQGGETQCF; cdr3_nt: TGTACCAGCAACTTAAGTCGACAGGGTGGGGAGACCCAGTGCTTC
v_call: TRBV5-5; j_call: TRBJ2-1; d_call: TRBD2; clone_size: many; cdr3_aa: CASSPAWEGLTYNEQFF; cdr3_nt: TGTGCCAGCAGCCCGGCCTGGGAGGGCCTGACCTACAATGAGCAGTTCTTC
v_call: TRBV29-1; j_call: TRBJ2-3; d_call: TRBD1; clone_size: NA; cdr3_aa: CSVERTGCTDTQYF; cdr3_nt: TGCAGCGTTGAGAGGACAGGGTGCACAGATACGCAGTATTTT
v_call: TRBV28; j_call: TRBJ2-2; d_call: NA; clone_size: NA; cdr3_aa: CASSSAPGANTGELFF; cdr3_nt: TGTGCCAGCAGCTCCGCCCCGGGAGCAAACACCGGGGAGCTGTTTTTT
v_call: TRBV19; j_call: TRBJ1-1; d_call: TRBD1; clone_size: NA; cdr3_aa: CASRSRGGATEAFF; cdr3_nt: TGTGCTAGTAGAAGCAGGGGGGGGGCCACTGAAGCTTTCTTT
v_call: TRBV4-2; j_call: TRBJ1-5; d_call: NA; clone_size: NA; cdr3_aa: CASSQDRVGGTSRQPQHF; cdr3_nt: TGTGCCAGTAGCCAAGATAGAGTTGGTGGGACCTCCAGGCAGCCCCAGCATTTT
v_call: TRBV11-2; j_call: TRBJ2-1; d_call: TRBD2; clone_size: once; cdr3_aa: CASSLYPSGSGDEQFF; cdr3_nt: TGTGCCAGCAGCTTATACCCTAGCGGGAGCGGCGATGAGCAATTCTTC
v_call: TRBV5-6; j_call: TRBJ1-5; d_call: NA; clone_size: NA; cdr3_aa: CVSSPAPGSGQPQHF; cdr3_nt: TGTGTCAGCAGTCCGGCCCCGGGAAGCGGTCAGCCCCAGCATTTT
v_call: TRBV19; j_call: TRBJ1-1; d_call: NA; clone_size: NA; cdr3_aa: CASRDPLRGSEAFF; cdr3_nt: TGTGCCAGTAGGGACCCTCTAAGGGGTTCTGAAGCTTTCTTT
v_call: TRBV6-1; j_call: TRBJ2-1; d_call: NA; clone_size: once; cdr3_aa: CASSEVEEQTQFF; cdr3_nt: TGTGCCAGCAGTGAAGTAGAGGAGCAGACGCAGTTCTTC
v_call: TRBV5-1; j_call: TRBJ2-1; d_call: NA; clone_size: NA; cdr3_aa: CASSLDTAVSSYNEHFF; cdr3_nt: TGCGCCAGCAGCTTGGATACAGCGGTGAGCTCCTACAACGAGCACTTCTTC
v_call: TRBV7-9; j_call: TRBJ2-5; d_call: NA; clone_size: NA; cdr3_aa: CASSLALCRRQYF; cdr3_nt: TGTGCCAGCAGCTTAGCGCTGTGTCGTCGGCAGTACTTC
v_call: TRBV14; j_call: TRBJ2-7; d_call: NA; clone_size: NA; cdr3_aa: CASSQVSLPRKQYF; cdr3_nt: TGTGCCAGCAGCCAAGTCAGTTTGCCCCGAAAGCAGTACTTC
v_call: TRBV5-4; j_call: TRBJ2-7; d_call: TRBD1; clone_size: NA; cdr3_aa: CASNTTGTGINEQYF; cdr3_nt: TGTGCCAGCAACACAACCGGGACAGGGATCAACGAGCAGTACTTC
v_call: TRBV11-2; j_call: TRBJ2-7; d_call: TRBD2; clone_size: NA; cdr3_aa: CASSLACLAVDMEHEQYF; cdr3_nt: TGTGCCAGCAGCTTAGCCTGTCTAGCGGTAGATATGGAGCACGAGCAGTACTTC
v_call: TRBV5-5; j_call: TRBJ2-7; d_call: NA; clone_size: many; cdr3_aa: CASSLWSGYEQYF; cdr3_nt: TGTGCCAGCAGCTTGTGGAGTGGGTACGAGCAGTACTTC
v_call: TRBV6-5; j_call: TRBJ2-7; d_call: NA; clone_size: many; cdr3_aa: CASSYKLWASADEQYF; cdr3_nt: TGTGCCAGCAGTTACAAGCTGTGGGCTAGCGCTGACGAGCAGTACTTC
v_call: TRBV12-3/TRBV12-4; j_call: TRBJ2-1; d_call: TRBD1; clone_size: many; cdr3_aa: CASTKGTGTIGNEQFF; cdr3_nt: TGTGCCAGCACCAAAGGGACAGGGACGATCGGAAATGAGCAGTTCTTC
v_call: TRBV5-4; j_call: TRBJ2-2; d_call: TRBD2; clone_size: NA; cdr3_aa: CASSLAASGRTGELFF; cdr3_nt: TGTGCCAGCAGCTTGGCGGCTAGCGGGAGGACCGGGGAGCTGTTTTTT
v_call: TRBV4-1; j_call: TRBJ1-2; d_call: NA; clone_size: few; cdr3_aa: CASSQTGTQNYGYTF; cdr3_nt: TGCGCCAGCAGCCAGACCGGGACACAGAACTATGGCTACACCTTC
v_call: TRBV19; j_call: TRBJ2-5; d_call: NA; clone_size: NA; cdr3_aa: CASTSGGDQETQYF; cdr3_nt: TGTGCCAGTACCTCCGGGGGAGACCAAGAGACCCAGTACTTC
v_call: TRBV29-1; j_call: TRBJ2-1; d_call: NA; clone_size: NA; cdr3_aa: CSARVTGRQFF; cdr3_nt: TGCAGCGCCCGAGTGACAGGAAGGCAGTTCTTC
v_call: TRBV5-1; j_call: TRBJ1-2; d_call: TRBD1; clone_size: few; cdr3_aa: CASRPGQGDYGYTF; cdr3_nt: TGCGCCAGCAGACCCGGACAGGGGGACTATGGCTACACCTTC
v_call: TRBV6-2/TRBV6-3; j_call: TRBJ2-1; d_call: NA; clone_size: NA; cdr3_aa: CASGGRNSLSYNEQFF; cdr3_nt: TGTGCCAGCGGGGGACGCAATAGTCTCTCCTACAATGAGCAGTTCTTC
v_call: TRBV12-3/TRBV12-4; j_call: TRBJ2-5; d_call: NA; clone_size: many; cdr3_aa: CASSFGQKETQYF; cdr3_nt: TGTGCCAGCAGTTTCGGACAGAAAGAGACCCAGTACTTC
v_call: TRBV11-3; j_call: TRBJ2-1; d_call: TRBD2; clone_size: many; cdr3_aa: CASSATRASGVYNEQFF; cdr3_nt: TGTGCCAGCAGCGCAACCCGGGCTAGCGGGGTCTACAATGAGCAGTTCTTC
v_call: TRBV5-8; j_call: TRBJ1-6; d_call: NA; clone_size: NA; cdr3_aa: CASSSGDSLLHF; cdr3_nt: TGTGCCAGCAGCTCGGGTGATTCACTCCTCCACTTT
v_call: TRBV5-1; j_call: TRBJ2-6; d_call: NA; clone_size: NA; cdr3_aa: CASSNEVVGGANVLTF; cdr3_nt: TGCGCCAGCAGCAACGAAGTGGTGGGGGGGGCCAACGTCCTGACTTTC
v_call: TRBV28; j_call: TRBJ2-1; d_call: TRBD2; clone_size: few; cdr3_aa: CASSLNTGTSGLNEQFF; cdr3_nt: TGTGCCAGCAGTTTAAATACCGGGACTAGCGGGCTCAATGAGCAGTTCTTC
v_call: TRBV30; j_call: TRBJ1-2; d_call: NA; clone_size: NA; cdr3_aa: CAYSRGGVQGYTF; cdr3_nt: TGTGCCTACTCGCGGGGGGGGGTGCAGGGCTACACCTTC
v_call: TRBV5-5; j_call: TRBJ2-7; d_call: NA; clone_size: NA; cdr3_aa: CANSFVLVSDEQYF; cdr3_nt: TGTGCCAACAGCTTCGTTTTAGTCAGCGACGAGCAGTACTTC
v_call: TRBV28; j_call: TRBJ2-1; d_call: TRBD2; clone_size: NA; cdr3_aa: CASRPAGTSVYNEQFF; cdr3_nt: TGTGCCAGCAGGCCAGCCGGGACTAGCGTGTACAATGAGCAGTTCTTC
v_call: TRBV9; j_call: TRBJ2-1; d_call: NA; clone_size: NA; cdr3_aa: CASSVGVTYNEQFF; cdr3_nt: TGTGCCAGCAGCGTAGGGGTCACCTACAATGAGCAGTTCTTC
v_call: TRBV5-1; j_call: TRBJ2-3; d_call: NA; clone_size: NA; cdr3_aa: CASNLGLAQRTDTQYF; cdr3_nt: TGCGCCAGCAACTTGGGGCTAGCGCAACGCACAGATACTCAGTATTTT
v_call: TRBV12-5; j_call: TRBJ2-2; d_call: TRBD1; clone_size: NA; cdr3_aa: CASGTGVGELFF; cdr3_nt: TGTGCTAGCGGGACAGGCGTCGGGGAGCTGTTTTTT
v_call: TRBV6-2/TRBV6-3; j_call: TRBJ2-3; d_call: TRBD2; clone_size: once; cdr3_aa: CACSPGPGLPADTQYF; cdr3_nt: TGTGCCTGCAGCCCTGGGCCGGGACTACCGGCAGATACGCAGTATTTT
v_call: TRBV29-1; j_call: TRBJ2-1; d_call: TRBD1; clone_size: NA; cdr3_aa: CSVPGQGTWKTEQYF; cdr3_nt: TGCAGCGTCCCAGGACAGGGGACTTGGAAGACTGAGCAGTACTTT
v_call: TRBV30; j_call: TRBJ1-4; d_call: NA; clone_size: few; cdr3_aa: CAWRAIGTNEKLFF; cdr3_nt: TGTGCCTGGAGAGCGATCGGGACTAATGAAAAACTGTTTTTT
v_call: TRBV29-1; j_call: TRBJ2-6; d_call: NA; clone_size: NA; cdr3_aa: CNVVRSWANILTF; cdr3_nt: TGCAACGTTGTAAGGTCTTGGGCCAACATCCTGACTTTC
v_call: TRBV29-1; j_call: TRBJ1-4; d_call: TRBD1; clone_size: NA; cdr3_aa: CSVEERGPANEKLFF; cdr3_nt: TGCAGCGTTGAGGAGAGGGGGCCGGCTAATGAAAAACTGTTTTTT